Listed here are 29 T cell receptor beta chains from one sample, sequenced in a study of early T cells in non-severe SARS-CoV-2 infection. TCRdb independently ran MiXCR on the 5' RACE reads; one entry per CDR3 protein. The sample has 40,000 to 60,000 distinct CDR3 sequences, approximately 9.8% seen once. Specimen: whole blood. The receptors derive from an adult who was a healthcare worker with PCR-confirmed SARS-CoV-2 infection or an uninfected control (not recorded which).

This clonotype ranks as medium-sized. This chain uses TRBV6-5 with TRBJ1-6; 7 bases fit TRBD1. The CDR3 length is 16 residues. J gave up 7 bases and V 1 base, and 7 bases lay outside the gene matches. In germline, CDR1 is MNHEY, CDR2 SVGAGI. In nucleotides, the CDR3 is TGTGCCAGCAGTTACTTCGCCAGGGGGACGAATTCACCCCTCCACTTT. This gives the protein CASSYFARGTNSPLHF.

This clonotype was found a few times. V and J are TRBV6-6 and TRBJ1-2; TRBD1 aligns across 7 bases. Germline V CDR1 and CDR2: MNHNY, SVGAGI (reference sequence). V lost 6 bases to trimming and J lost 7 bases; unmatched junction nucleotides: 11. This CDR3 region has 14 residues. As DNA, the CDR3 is TGTGCCAGCAGAAGGGAGGGGGCGACCGCTGGCTACACCTTC. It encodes CASRREGATAGYTF.

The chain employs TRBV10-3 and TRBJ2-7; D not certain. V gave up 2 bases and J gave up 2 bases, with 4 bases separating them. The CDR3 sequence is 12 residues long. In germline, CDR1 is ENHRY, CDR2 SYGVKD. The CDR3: CAISEGPYEQYF. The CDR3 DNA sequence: TGTGCCATCAGTGAGGGTCCCTACGAGCAGTACTTC.

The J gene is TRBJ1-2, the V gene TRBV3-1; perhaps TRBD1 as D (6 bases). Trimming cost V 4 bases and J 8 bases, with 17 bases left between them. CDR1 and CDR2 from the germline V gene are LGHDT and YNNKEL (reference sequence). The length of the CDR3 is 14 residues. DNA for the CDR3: TGTGCCAGCAGCCCCCGACAGGCCCTCTCCGGCTACACCTTC. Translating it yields CASSPRQALSGYTF.

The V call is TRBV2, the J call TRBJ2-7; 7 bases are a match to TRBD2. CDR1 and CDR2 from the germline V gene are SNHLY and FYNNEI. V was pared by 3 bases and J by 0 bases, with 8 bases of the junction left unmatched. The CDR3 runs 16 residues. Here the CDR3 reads CASSEYLGRASYEQYF. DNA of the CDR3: TGTGCCAGCAGTGAGTACTTGGGGAGGGCCTCCTACGAGCAGTACTTC.

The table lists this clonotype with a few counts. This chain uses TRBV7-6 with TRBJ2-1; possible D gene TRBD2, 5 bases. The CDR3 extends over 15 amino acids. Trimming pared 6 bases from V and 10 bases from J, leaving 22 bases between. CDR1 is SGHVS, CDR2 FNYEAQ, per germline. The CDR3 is CASSRSGGAHEEQFF. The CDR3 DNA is TGTGCCAGCAGTCGCAGCGGAGGCGCCCACGAAGAGCAGTTCTTC.

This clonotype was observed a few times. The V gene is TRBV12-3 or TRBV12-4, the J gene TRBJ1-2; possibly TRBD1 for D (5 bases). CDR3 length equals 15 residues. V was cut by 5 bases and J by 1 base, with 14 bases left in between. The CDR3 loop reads CASSPVFRVNYGYTF. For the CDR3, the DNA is TGTGCCAGCAGTCCTGTCTTCAGGGTTAACTATGGCTACACCTTC.

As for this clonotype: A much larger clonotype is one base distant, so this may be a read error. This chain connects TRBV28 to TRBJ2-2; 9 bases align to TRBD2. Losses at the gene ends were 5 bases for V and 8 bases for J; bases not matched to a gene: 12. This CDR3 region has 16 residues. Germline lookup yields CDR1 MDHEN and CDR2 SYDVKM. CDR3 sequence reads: CASSPGTSRDEGELFF. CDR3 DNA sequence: TGTGCCAGCAGTCCCGGGACTAGCAGGGACGAAGGGGAGCTGTTTTTT.

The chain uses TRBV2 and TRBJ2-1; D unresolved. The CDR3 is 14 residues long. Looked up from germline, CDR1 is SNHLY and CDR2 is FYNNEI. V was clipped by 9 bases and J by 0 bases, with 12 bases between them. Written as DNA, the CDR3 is TGTGCCAGATCGGGCCTCGGCTCCTACAATGAGCAGTTCTTC. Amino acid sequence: CARSGLGSYNEQFF.

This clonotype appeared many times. The chain's CDR3 is CASSTFIPGYGYTF. In DNA, the CDR3 is TGTGCCAGCAGTACCTTCATTCCCGGCTATGGCTACACCTTC. The chain combines TRBV28 with TRBJ1-2; no firm D call. This CDR3 has 14 amino acids. The V end lost 5 bases, the J end lost 4 bases, and 14 bases lay between the germline ends. The germline V gene has CDR1 MDHEN and CDR2 SYDVKM.

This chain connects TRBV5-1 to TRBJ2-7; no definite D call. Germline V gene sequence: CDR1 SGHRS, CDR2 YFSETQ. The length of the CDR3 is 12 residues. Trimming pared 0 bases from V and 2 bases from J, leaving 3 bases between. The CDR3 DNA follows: TGCGCCAGCAGCTTGGACACCTACGAGCAGTACTTC. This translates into CASSLDTYEQYF.

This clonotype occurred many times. CDR3 sequence reads: CASSLGGNIQYF. For the CDR3, the DNA is TGTGCCAGCAGCTTAGGAGGGAACATTCAGTACTTC. This chain connects TRBV11-2 to TRBJ2-4, with a tentative D call TRBD2 (5 bases). The CDR3 length is 12 residues. Germline V CDR1 and CDR2: SGHAT, FQNNGV. V was pared by 1 base and J by 7 bases, with 5 bases between.

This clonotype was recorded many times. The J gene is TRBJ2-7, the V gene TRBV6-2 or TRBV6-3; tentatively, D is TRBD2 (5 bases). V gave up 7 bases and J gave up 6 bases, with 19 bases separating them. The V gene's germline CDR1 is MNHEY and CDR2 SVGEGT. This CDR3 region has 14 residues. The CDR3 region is CASKNGFEGSEQYF. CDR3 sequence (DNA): TGTGCCAGCAAGAACGGTTTCGAGGGTTCCGAGCAGTACTTC.

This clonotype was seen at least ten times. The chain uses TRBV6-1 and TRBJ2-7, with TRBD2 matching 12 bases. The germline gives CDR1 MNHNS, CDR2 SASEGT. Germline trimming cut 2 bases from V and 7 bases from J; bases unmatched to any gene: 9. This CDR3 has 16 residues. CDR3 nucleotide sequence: TGTGCCAGCAGTGAAAGTCTAGCGGGAGGGCAAAGAGAGCAGTACTTC. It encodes CASSESLAGGQREQYF.

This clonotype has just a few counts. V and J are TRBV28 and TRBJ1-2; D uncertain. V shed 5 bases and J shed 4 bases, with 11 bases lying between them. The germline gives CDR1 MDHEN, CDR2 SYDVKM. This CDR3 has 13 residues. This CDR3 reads CASSIPTRYGYTF. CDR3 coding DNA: TGTGCCAGCAGTATCCCGACGCGCTATGGCTACACCTTC.

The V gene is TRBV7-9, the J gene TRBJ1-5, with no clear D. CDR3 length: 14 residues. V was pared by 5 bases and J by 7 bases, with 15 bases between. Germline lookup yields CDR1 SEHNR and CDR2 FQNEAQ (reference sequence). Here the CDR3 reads CASSHPGGGQPQHF. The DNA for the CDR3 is TGTGCCAGCAGCCACCCGGGAGGCGGGCAGCCCCAGCATTTT. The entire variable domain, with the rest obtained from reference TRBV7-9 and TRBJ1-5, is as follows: DTGVSQNPRHKITKRGQNVTFRCDPISEHNRLYWYRQTLGQGPEFLTYFQNEAQLEKSRLLSDRFSAERPKGSFSTLEIQRTEQGDSAMYLCASSHPGGGQPQHFGDGTRLSIL.

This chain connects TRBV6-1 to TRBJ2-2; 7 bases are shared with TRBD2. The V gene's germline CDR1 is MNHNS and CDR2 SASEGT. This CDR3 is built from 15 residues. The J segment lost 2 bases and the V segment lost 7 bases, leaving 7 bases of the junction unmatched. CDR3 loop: CASNKERDNTGELFF. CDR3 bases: TGTGCCAGCAACAAAGAGCGGGACAACACCGGGGAGCTGTTTTTT.

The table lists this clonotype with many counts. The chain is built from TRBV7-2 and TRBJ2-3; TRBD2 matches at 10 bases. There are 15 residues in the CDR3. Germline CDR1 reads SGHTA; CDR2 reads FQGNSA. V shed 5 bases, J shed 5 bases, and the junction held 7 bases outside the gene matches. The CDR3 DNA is TGTGCCAGCAGCCTCCGGGGACTAGCGATAGATACGCAGTATTTT. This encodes CASSLRGLAIDTQYF. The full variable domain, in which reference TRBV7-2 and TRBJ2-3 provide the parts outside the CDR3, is GAGVSQSPSNKVTEKGKDVELRCDPISGHTALYWYRQSLGQGLEFLIYFQGNSAPDKSGLPSDRFSAERTGGSVSTLTIQRTQQEDSAVYLCASSLRGLAIDTQYFGPGTRLTVL.

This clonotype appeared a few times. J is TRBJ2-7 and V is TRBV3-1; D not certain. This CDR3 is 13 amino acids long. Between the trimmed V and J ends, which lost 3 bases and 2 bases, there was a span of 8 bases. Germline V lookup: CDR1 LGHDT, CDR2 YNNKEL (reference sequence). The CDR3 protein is CASSQRPTYEQYF. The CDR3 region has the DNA TGTGCCAGCAGCCAGAGACCCACCTACGAGCAGTACTTC.

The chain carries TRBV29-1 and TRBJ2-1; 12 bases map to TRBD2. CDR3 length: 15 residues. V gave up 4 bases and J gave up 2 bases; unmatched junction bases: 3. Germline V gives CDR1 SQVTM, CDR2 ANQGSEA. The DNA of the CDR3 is TGCAGCGTTGGGGGGACTAGCGGGCCCTACAATGAGCAGTTCTTC. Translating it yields CSVGGTSGPYNEQFF.

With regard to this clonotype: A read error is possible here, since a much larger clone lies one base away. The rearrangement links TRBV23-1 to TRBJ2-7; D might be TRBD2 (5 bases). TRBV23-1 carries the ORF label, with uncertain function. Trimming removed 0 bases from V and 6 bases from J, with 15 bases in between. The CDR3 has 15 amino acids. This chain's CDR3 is CASSQSWTGYPEQYF. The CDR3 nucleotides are TGCGCCAGCAGTCAATCTTGGACTGGTTACCCCGAGCAGTACTTC.

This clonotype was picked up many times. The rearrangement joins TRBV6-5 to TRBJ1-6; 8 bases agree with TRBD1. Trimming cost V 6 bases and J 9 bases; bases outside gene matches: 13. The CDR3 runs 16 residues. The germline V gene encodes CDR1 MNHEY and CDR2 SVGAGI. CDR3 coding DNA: TGTGCCAGCAGAGGGGAGAGAAGGACAGGGATTTCACCCCTCCACTTT. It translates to CASRGERRTGISPLHF.

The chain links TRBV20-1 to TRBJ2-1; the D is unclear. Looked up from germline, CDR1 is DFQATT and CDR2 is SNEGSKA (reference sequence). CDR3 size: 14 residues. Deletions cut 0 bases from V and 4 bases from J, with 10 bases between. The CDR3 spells CSARDRLAYNEQFF. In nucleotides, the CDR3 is TGCAGTGCTAGAGACAGGCTCGCGTACAATGAGCAGTTCTTC.

DNA of the CDR3: TGTGCCAGCAGCTTTGAAACGAGGCGGGGAGCTTTCTTT. Protein sequence: CASSFETRRGAFF. V is TRBV5-5 and J is TRBJ1-1; D gene uncertain. This CDR3 is 13 amino acids long. V gave up 2 bases and J gave up 10 bases, with 15 bases separating them. CDR1 is SGHKS, CDR2 YYEKEE, per germline (reference sequence).

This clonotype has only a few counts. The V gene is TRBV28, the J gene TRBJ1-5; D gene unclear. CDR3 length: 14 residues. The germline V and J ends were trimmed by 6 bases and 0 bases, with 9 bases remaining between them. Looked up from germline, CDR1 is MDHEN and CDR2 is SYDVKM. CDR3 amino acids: CASRAWHSNQPQHF. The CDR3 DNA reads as TGTGCCAGCAGGGCGTGGCATAGCAATCAGCCCCAGCATTTT. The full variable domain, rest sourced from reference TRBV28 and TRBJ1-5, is DVKVTQSSRYLVKRTGEKVFLECVQDMDHENMFWYRQDPGLGLRLIYFSYDVKMKEKGDIPEGYSVSREKKERFSLILESASTNQTSMYLCASRAWHSNQPQHFGDGTRLSIL.

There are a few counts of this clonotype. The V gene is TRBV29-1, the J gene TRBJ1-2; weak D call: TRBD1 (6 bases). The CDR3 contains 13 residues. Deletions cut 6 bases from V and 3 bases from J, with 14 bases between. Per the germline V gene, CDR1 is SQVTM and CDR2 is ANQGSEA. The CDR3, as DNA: TGCAGCGTCGGACAGCAAAGATACTATGGCTACACCTTC. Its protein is CSVGQQRYYGYTF.

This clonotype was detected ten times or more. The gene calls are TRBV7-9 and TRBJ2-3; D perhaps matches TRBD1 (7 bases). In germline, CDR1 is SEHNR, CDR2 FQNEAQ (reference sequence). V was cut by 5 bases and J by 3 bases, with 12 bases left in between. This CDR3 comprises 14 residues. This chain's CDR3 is CASSLTGRTDTQYF. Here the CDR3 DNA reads TGTGCCAGCAGCCTGACAGGGAGGACAGATACGCAGTATTTT.

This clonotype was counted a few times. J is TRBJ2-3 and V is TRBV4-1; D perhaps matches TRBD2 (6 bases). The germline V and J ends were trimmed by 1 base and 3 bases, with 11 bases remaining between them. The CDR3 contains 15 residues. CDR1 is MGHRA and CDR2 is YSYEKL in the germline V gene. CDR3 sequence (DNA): TGCGCCAGCAGCCAAGCGGGAGTAGATACAGATACGCAGTATTTT. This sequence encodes CASSQAGVDTDTQYF.

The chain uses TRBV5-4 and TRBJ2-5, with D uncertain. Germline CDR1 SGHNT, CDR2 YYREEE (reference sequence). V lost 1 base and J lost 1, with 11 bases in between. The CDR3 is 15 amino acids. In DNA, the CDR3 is TGTGCCAGCAGCTTGAAGGACCCGACCCAAGAGACCCAGTACTTC. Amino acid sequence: CASSLKDPTQETQYF.